The TCR beta chain described here comes from a study of shared clonotypes between healthy human individuals. Across the study: CD4 naive cells filled three plates per donor, CD4 memory three, CD8 naive two and CD8 memory one.

Germline loops: CDR1 LGHNA, CDR2 YSLEER. The CDR3 consists of 15 residues. Trimming removed 2 bases from V and 1 base from J; junction bases left unmatched: 3. Libraries were prepared by immunoSEQ multiplex PCR; TCRdb keeps only in-frame clonotypes and omits some of them. The sample carries millions of clones, 90% to 95% recorded once. The source is a man aged 18 to 29 in good health. Some clones in this sample may be carry-over from other donors' samples. The sequenced sample consisted of naive CD4+ T cells from PBMCs. Noted subset: CD45RA+ positively selected. The chain joins TRBV4-3 to TRBJ1-1, with 8 bases fitting TRBD1. CDR3 DNA sequence: TGCGCCAGCAGCCAACCTCAGGGGGCGAACACTGAAGCTTTCTTT. It translates to CASSQPQGANTEAFF.